This T cell receptor (beta chain) was captured by sequencing in a study of cytotoxic CD8 clonotypes in ibrutinib-treated CLL. Overall study context: Once patients had received a median approximately eleven months of treatment, range 6 to 36, response samples were obtained.

Only in-frame clones appear in the TCRdb table, and some are missing; sequencing was by immunoSEQ multiplex PCR. The data hold approximately 150,000 clones, with 84% observed a single time. The V and J ends lost 6 bases and 3 bases, in that order; junction bases with no gene match: 4. This CDR3 contains 14 residues. Per germline, CDR1 SEHNR and CDR2 FQNEAQ (reference sequence). This clonotype originated in a human donor with chronic lymphocytic leukemia. V usage is TRBV7-9 and J usage is TRBJ2-7, with 11 bases aligning to TRBD1. Sequencing was performed on PBMCs, taken after 24 months of ibrutinib treatment. CDR3 nucleotides: TGTGCCAGCAGGGCGGGGACAGGGGGCTACGAGCAGTACTTC. It is translated as CASRAGTGGYEQYF.